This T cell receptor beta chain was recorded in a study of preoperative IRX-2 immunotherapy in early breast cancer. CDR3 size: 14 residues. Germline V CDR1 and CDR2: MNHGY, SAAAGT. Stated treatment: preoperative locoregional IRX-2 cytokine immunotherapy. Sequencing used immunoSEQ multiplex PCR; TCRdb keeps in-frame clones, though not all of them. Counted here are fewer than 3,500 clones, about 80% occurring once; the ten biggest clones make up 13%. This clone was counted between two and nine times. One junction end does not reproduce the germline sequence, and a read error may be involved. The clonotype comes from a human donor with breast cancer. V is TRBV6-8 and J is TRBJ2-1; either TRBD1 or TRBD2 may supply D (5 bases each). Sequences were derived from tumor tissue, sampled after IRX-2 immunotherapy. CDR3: CAISLGPRANEQFF. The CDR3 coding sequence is TGTGCCATCAGTTTGGGACCGCGGGCTAATGAGCAGTTCTTC.